A single sample gave rise to the 13 T cell receptor beta chains below, sequenced in a study of graft-versus-host responses after intestinal transplantation. Clones were read by immunoSEQ multiplex PCR, and TCRdb kept only the in-frame ones, dropping some. The sample contains some 17,000 clones, roughly 82% of which appear only once. Graft specimens yielded both intraepithelial and lamina propria lymphocytes. The source was ileum tissue, collected 17 days after transplant. The receptors were gathered from a human patient who received an intestinal transplant, so some T cells may come from the graft donor.

The rearrangement uses TRBV28 and TRBJ2-5; D ambiguous. The DNA end favors TRBJ2-7, so the J call may be wrong. In germline, CDR1 is MDHEN, CDR2 SYDVKM. The CDR3 sequence is 18 residues long. CDR3 sequence: CASSLGGNLKPFSYEQYF. CDR3 DNA: TGTGCCAGCAGTCTCGGTGGGAATCTGAAGCCCTTTTCCTACGAGCAGTACTTC.

CDR3 sequence reads: CASSLGREDTGELFF. The CDR3 region has the DNA TGTGCCAGCAGCTTAGGCCGGGAGGACACCGGGGAGCTGTTTTTT. V usage is TRBV7-9 and J usage is TRBJ2-2; 7 nucleotides agree with TRBD2. This CDR3 has 15 residues. The J segment lost 3 bases and the V segment lost 1 base, leaving 2 bases of the junction unmatched. CDR1 is SEHNR and CDR2 is FQNEAQ in the germline V gene (reference sequence).

The chain recombines TRBV4-1 with TRBJ1-4; TRBD1 might be the D (6 bases). Germline V gene sequence: CDR1 MGHRA, CDR2 YSYEKL. V dropped 0 bases and J dropped 8 bases, with 13 bases sitting between them. The CDR3 is made up of 15 amino acids. CDR3 nucleotide sequence: TGCGCCAGCAGCCAAGAGACAAACAGGGACGAAAAACTGTTTTTT. As protein: CASSQETNRDEKLFF.

This clone was seen a few times. J is TRBJ2-7 and V is TRBV2; 10 bases are a match to TRBD2. Germline CDR1 is SNHLY and CDR2 is FYNNEI. V was pared by 6 bases and J by 1 base, with 9 bases of the junction left unmatched. The CDR3 is made up of 16 amino acids. The CDR3 sequence is CASSPLLAGVSYEQYF. The DNA for the CDR3 is TGTGCCAGCAGCCCTTTGCTAGCGGGGGTTTCCTACGAGCAGTACTTC.

The table lists this clone with a few counts. V usage is TRBV28 and J usage is TRBJ2-3; 7 bases fit TRBD1. Germline trimming cut 1 base from V and 4 bases from J; bases unmatched to any gene: 8. The CDR3 has 16 residues. CDR1 and CDR2 (germline): MDHEN, SYDVKM. In DNA form, the CDR3 reads TGTGCCAGCAGTTTATCCGGGACAGTTGTTTCAGATACGCAGTATTTT. It translates to CASSLSGTVVSDTQYF.

CDR3 sequence (DNA): TGTGCCAGCAGCTTTGCAGGGGGCGGTGAGCAGTTCTTC. Translating gives CASSFAGGGEQFF. This chain uses TRBV5-6 with TRBJ2-1; TRBD1 agrees at 8 bases. V dropped 2 bases and J dropped 9; count of bases not matched to a gene: 4. This CDR3 spans 13 amino acids. CDR1 is SGHDT and CDR2 is YYEEEE in the germline V gene.

A word on this clone: The DNA is left out, because the CDR3 cannot be placed on it with certainty; the CDR3 is given as TCRdb lists it. The J gene is TRBJ2-2, the V gene TRBV28. Germline CDR1 reads MDHEN; CDR2 reads SYDVKM. The CDR3 numbers 15 amino acids, ends counted. The CDR3: CASSLGTGSTGELFF.

This chain links TRBV14 with TRBJ2-1, with D perhaps matching TRBD1 (5 bases). There are 16 residues in the CDR3. Trimming stripped 0 bases from V and 0 bases from J, with 9 bases between. Germline V gene sequence: CDR1 SGHDN, CDR2 FVKESK. The DNA of the CDR3 is TGTGCCAGCAGCCAAGAGTGGGGCCGCTCCTACAATGAGCAGTTCTTC. Translation: CASSQEWGRSYNEQFF.

V gene TRBV5-6 combines with J gene TRBJ2-7, with D possibly TRBD2 on 6 matching bases. The CDR3 covers 14 residues. Trimming cost V 1 base and J 5 bases, with 13 bases left between them. CDR1 is SGHDT and CDR2 is YYEEEE in the germline V gene. CDR3 sequence (DNA): TGTGCCAGCAGCTTGTACGGGAGTTCCCACGAGCAGTACTTC. Translating it yields CASSLYGSSHEQYF.

The rearrangement uses TRBV4-1 and TRBJ2-5, with D tentatively TRBD1 or TRBD2 (5 bases each). The closer fit of TRBJ2-7 to the DNA end suggests the J call may be wrong. There are 16 residues in the CDR3. From germline, CDR1 is MGHRA and CDR2 YSYEKL. The CDR3 sequence is CASSQDRGVGSYEQYF. Written as DNA, the CDR3 is TGCGCCAGCAGCCAAGATCGAGGGGTAGGGTCCTACGAGCAGTACTTC.

The gene calls are TRBV7-9 and TRBJ1-5; D is uncertain. This CDR3 spans 11 amino acids. CDR1 is SEHNR, CDR2 FQNEAQ, per germline (reference sequence). V lost 2 bases and J lost 4, with 0 bases in between. DNA of the CDR3: TGTGCCAGCAGCTTAAATCAGCCCCAGCATTTT. It is translated as CASSLNQPQHF.

The chain joins TRBV28 to TRBJ1-2; TRBD1 agrees at 9 bases. V trimming: 4 bases; J trimming: 4 bases; junction bases outside the gene matches: 4. CDR3 length: 14 amino acids. Germline lookup yields CDR1 MDHEN and CDR2 SYDVKM. The CDR3 sequence is CASSSTGGIYGYTF. CDR3 DNA sequence: TGTGCCAGCAGTTCGACAGGGGGGATCTATGGCTACACCTTC.

The chain links TRBV10-3 to TRBJ2-7, with D possibly TRBD2 on 5 matching bases. Per the germline V gene, CDR1 is ENHRY and CDR2 is SYGVKD. This CDR3 contains 14 residues. Trimming stripped 0 bases from V and 5 bases from J, with 11 bases between. The DNA of the CDR3 is TGTGCCATCAGTGAGTCTAATCTCGGGGACGAGCAGTACTTC. Its protein product is CAISESNLGDEQYF.